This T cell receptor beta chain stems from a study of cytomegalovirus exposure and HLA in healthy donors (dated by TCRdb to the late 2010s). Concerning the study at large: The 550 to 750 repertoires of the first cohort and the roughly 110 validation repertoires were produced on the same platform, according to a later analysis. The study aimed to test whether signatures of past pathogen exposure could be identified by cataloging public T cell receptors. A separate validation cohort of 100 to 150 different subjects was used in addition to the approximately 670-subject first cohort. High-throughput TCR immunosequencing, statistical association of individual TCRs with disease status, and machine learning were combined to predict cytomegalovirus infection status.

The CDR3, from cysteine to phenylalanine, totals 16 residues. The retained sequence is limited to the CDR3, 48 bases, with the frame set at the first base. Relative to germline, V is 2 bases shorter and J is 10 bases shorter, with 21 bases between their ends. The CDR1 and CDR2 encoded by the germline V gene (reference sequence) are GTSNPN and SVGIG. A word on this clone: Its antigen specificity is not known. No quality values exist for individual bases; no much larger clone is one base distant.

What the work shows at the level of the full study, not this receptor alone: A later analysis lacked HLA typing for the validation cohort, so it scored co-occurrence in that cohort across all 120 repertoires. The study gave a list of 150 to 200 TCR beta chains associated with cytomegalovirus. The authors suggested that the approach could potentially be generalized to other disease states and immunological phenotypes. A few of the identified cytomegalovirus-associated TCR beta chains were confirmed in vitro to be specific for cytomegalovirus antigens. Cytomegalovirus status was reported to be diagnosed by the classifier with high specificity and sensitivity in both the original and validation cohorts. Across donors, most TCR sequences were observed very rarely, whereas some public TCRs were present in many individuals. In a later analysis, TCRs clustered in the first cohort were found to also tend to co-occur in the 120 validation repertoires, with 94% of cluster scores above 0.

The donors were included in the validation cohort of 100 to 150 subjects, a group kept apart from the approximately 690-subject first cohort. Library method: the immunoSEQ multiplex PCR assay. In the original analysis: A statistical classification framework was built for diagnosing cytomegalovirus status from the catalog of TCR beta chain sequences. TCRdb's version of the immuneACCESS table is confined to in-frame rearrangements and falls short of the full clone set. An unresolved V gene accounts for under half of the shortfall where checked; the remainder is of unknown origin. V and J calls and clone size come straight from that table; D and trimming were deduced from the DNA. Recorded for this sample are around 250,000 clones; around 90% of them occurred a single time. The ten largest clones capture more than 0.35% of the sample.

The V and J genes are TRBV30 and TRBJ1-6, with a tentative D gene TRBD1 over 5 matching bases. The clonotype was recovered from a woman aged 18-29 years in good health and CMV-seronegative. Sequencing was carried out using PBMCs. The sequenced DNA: TGTGCCTGGAGTTATTTGGGAACAGGCTCTAACTCACCCCTCCACTTT. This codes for CAWSYLGTGSNSPLHF.